Here is one TCR beta chain with its context. Under the authors' procedure: Reference gene primers were amplified, and this amplification served to estimate nucleated cell counts. Data came from immunoSEQ multiplex PCR; TCRdb stores just in-frame clones and leaves some out. V and J calls and clone size are those listed in that table; D and trimming were worked out from the DNA. The table includes approximately 170,000 clones, over 75% detected once. The germline gives CDR1 GTSNPN, CDR2 SVGIG (reference sequence). The CDR3 has 13 residues. V lost 4 bases and J lost 5, with 9 bases in between. This sample stems from a study of blood T cell repertoires in COVID-19. Study in general: The United States, Italy and Spain supplied acute and convalescent COVID-19 samples. From T cells, B-cell-depleted T cells, or PBMCs came the material, which was cDNA or gDNA.

The receptor was isolated from a man aged 60-69 years who had recovered from COVID-19. The chain uses TRBV30 and TRBJ1-6; D is unresolved. Material for sequencing was peripheral blood. In DNA form, the CDR3 reads TGTGCCTGGACCGGGTCCAATAATTCACCCCTCCACTTT. This gives the protein CAWTGSNNSPLHF.